Shown below are 29 T cell receptor beta chains from a single sample sequenced in a study of response to subunit inactivated influenza vaccine. TCRdb re-analysed the RT-PCR reads in MiXCR, keeping a single row per CDR3 protein. This table has about 480,000 distinct CDR3 sequences, 10% to 15% appearing once. This sample comprised PBMCs from blood, obtained roughly 46 days after vaccination. These receptors were taken from a man aged 45-60 years who received an inactivated influenza vaccine.

This clonotype was counted only a few times. The J gene is TRBJ2-7, the V gene TRBV7-2; D gene unclear. Trimming took off 2 bases at V and 8 bases at J, with 13 bases between the two ends. This CDR3 spans 13 amino acids. Germline V gives CDR1 SGHTA, CDR2 FQGNSA. CDR3 sequence: CASSLQDQLKQYF. As DNA, the CDR3 is TGTGCCAGCAGCTTACAGGATCAACTCAAGCAGTACTTC.

This clonotype was recorded a few times. This chain joins TRBV11-2 and TRBJ1-4; tentatively, D is TRBD1 (6 bases). V dropped 3 bases and J dropped 8 bases, with 16 bases sitting between them. Germline loops: CDR1 SGHAT, CDR2 FQNNGV. The CDR3 loop spans 15 amino acids. CDR3 in DNA: TGTGCCAGCAGCTTGGGGGGGGGACAAAAAGAAAAACTGTTTTTT. This sequence encodes CASSLGGGQKEKLFF.

This clonotype was seen a handful of times. This chain links TRBV28 with TRBJ2-2; D is unclear. CDR3 length: 15 amino acids. The germline V and J ends were trimmed by 4 bases and 6 bases, with 15 bases remaining between them. CDR1 is MDHEN and CDR2 is SYDVKM in the germline V gene. CDR3 DNA: TGTGCCAGCAGTTCGGCAGGTATAGAGTCCGGGGAGCTGTTTTTT. Amino acid sequence: CASSSAGIESGELFF.

This clonotype was detected only a few times. The rearrangement links TRBV25-1 to TRBJ2-1; D not resolved. Germline lookup yields CDR1 MGHDK and CDR2 SYGVNS. The CDR3 runs 11 residues. Trimming stripped 3 bases from V and 10 bases from J, with 7 bases between. The CDR3 sequence: CASSEAREQFF. Written as DNA, the CDR3 is TGTGCCAGCAGTGAGGCCAGGGAGCAGTTCTTC.

The chain recombines TRBV20-1 with TRBJ2-3; no clear D gene. CDR1 DFQATT and CDR2 SNEGSKA come from the germline V gene (reference sequence). V shed 6 bases and J shed 7 bases, with 17 bases lying between them. The CDR3 covers 13 residues. The DNA for the CDR3 is TGCAGTGCCAACAATTACAAAGCGAATACGCAGTATTTT. Translation: CSANNYKANTQYF.

This clonotype has ten or more counts. The V and J genes are TRBV6-2 or TRBV6-3 and TRBJ2-5, with D hard to call. The CDR3 runs to 11 residues. V lost 5 bases and J lost 2, with 3 bases in between. Germline CDR1 is MNHEY and CDR2 is SVGEGT. CDR3 sequence reads: CASSRQETQYF. CDR3 bases: TGTGCCAGCAGTCGTCAAGAGACCCAGTACTTC.

The genes are TRBV18 and TRBJ2-3, with a weak D call TRBD1 (6 bases). The germline V gene encodes CDR1 KGHSH and CDR2 LQKENI. V lost 2 bases, J lost 4 bases, and 13 bases lay in between. The CDR3 extends over 15 amino acids. The DNA for the CDR3 is TGTGCCAGCTCACCAGGAGTCAGGGGCCCAGATACGCAGTATTTT. It specifies CASSPGVRGPDTQYF. The full variable domain, completed using reference TRBV18 and TRBJ2-3, is NAGVMQNPRHLVRRRGQEARLRCSPMKGHSHVYWYRQLPEEGLKFMVYLQKENIIDESGMPKERFSAEFPKEGPSILRIQQVVRGDSAAYFCASSPGVRGPDTQYFGPGTRLTVL.

Ten or more counts support this clonotype. The genes are TRBV10-3 and TRBJ2-1, with 9 bases identical to TRBD2. This CDR3 region has 14 residues. The germline CDR1 and CDR2 sequences are ENHRY and SYGVKD. Unmatched junction bases numbered 1, after V lost 2 bases and J lost 5 bases. CDR3 nucleotides: TGTGCCATCAGTGAGGGACTAGCGAACAATGAGCAGTTCTTC. Amino acids: CAISEGLANNEQFF.

The V and J genes are TRBV5-6 and TRBJ2-6; D remains unclear. CDR3 length: 17 amino acids. Germline values: CDR1 SGHDT, CDR2 YYEEEE. Trimming pared 0 bases from V and 2 bases from J, leaving 12 bases between. CDR3 residues: CASSLETWDPGANVLTF. CDR3 sequence (DNA): TGTGCCAGCAGCTTGGAGACTTGGGATCCTGGGGCCAACGTCCTGACTTTC. Supplemented by reference TRBV5-6 and TRBJ2-6, the full variable domain reads DAGVTQSPTHLIKTRGQQVTLRCSPKSGHDTVSWYQQALGQGPQFIFQYYEEEERQRGNFPDRFSGHQFPNYSSELNVNALLLGDSALYLCASSLETWDPGANVLTFGAGSRLTVL.

V usage is TRBV29-1 and J usage is TRBJ1-2; TRBD1 matches 12 bases. The CDR3 has 12 amino acids. Germline CDR1 is SQVTM and CDR2 is ANQGSEA. J gave up 7 bases and V 4 bases, and 1 base lay outside the gene matches. The CDR3 spells CSVGDRGLGYTF. For the CDR3, the DNA is TGCAGCGTTGGGGACAGGGGGCTTGGCTACACCTTC.

J is TRBJ2-3 and V is TRBV12-3 or TRBV12-4; D possibly corresponds to TRBD1 (6 bases). CDR3 length: 14 residues. Trimming pared 9 bases from V and 0 bases from J, leaving 13 bases between. The CDR3 DNA sequence: TGTGCCAGTAACCCGGGACACAGCACAGATACGCAGTATTTT. Translating gives CASNPGHSTDTQYF.

The genes are TRBV5-1 and TRBJ2-7, with D unclear. Germline-derived CDR1 and CDR2 are SGHRS and YFSETQ. The CDR3 length is 13 residues. Trimming took off 4 bases at V and 0 bases at J, with 8 bases between the two ends. CDR3 sequence (DNA): TGCGCCAGCAGCCCGGTGAGCTCCTACGAGCAGTACTTC. Its translation: CASSPVSSYEQYF. Looking up the rest from reference TRBV5-1 and TRBJ2-7 gives the full variable domain: KAGVTQTPRYLIKTRGQQVTLSCSPISGHRSVSWYQQTPGQGLQFLFEYFSETQRNKGNFPGRFSGRQFSNSRSEMNVSTLELGDSALYLCASSPVSSYEQYFGPGTRLTVT.

The chain joins TRBV4-2 to TRBJ2-1; 8 positions agree with TRBD2. Germline CDR1 reads LGHNA; CDR2 reads YNFKEQ. The CDR3 has 16 amino acids. The V and J ends lost 0 bases and 6 bases, in that order; junction bases with no gene match: 7. For the CDR3, the DNA is TGTGCCAGCAGCCAAGATATCCGGGGGGGAGTCAATGAGCAGTTCTTC. It is translated as CASSQDIRGGVNEQFF.

The rearrangement joins TRBV11-2 to TRBJ2-7; TRBD2 matches at 9 bases. The CDR3 extends over 20 amino acids. Trimming at V came to 6 bases and at J to 1 base, leaving 22 bases not matched to a gene. The germline V gene encodes CDR1 SGHAT and CDR2 FQNNGV. The CDR3 DNA reads as TGTGCCAGCAGAGAAACCGTCAGGGCTAGCGGGAAGTTTTCATCCTACGAGCAGTACTTC. Protein product: CASRETVRASGKFSSYEQYF. The whole variable domain, filled in from reference TRBV11-2 and TRBJ2-7, reads EAGVAQSPRYKIIEKRQSVAFWCNPISGHATLYWYQQILGQGPKLLIQFQNNGVVDDSQLPKDRFSAERLKGVDSTLKIQPAKLEDSAVYLCASRETVRASGKFSSYEQYFGPGTRLTVT.

This clonotype was picked up many times. The genes are TRBV7-3 and TRBJ2-4; tentatively, D is TRBD1 (5 bases). CDR3 size: 17 residues. Germline V lookup: CDR1 SGHTA, CDR2 FQGTGA. The V gene lost 1 base and the J gene lost 0 bases, with 13 bases spanning the gap. The CDR3 sequence: CASSLNPRVEAKNIQYF. CDR3 nucleotide sequence: TGTGCCAGCAGCTTAAATCCCAGGGTTGAAGCCAAAAACATTCAGTACTTC.

This clonotype was observed many times. V gene TRBV11-2 combines with J gene TRBJ1-2; D not resolved. V lost 5 bases and J 1 base, leaving 17 bases between the germline ends. This CDR3 spans 16 amino acids. CDR1 is SGHAT, CDR2 FQNNGV, per germline. The DNA for the CDR3 is TGTGCCAGCAGCGCAAATCCAACGACCGATAACTATGGCTACACCTTC. Translating gives CASSANPTTDNYGYTF.

The chain joins TRBV28 to TRBJ2-5; TRBD2 matches 7 bases. Germline-derived CDR1 and CDR2 are MDHEN and SYDVKM. The trim removed 4 bases at V and 0 bases at J, leaving 11 bases unmatched. There are 17 residues in the CDR3. The CDR3, as DNA: TGTGCCAGCAGTTCCATATTATTCCTAGCGGACCAAGAGACCCAGTACTTC. Protein sequence: CASSSILFLADQETQYF. Variable domain in full (rest from reference TRBV28 and TRBJ2-5): DVKVTQSSRYLVKRTGEKVFLECVQDMDHENMFWYRQDPGLGLRLIYFSYDVKMKEKGDIPEGYSVSREKKERFSLILESASTNQTSMYLCASSSILFLADQETQYFGPGTRLLVL.

The J gene is TRBJ2-3, the V gene TRBV30, with TRBD2 matching over 7 bases. The CDR3 contains 15 residues. Unmatched junction bases numbered 9, after V lost 4 bases and J lost 2 bases. Germline V gene sequence: CDR1 GTSNPN, CDR2 SVGIG (reference sequence). In DNA form, the CDR3 reads TGTGCCTGGACGGGAGGCTCGAGACCCACAGATACGCAGTATTTT. It encodes CAWTGGSRPTDTQYF.

The rearrangement uses TRBV18 and TRBJ2-5, with D perhaps TRBD1 (7 bases). Per the germline V gene, CDR1 is KGHSH and CDR2 is LQKENI. Trimming pared 5 bases from V and 2 bases from J, leaving 18 bases between. This CDR3 has 16 amino acids. CDR3 sequence: CASSTRTGGPQETQYF. CDR3 nucleotide sequence: TGTGCCAGCTCAACTCGGACAGGAGGGCCTCAAGAGACCCAGTACTTC.

The chain joins TRBV13 to TRBJ1-2; D is possibly TRBD1 (5 bases). Germline V gives CDR1 PRHDT, CDR2 FYEKMQ (reference sequence). The CDR3 has 13 residues. Trimming took off 10 bases at V and 2 bases at J, with 14 bases between the two ends. The CDR3 region is CAIGPGGNYGYTF. The CDR3 DNA reads TGTGCCATCGGCCCGGGGGGAAACTATGGCTACACCTTC.

This clonotype has more than one count but fewer than ten. This chain joins TRBV18 and TRBJ2-7, with 7 positions matching TRBD2. V was clipped by 3 bases and J by 0 bases; unmatched bases: 5. Looked up from germline, CDR1 is KGHSH and CDR2 is LQKENI. CDR3 length equals 15 residues. The CDR3 loop is CASSPLGGSSYEQYF. The CDR3 DNA sequence: TGTGCCAGCTCACCGCTGGGAGGGAGCTCCTACGAGCAGTACTTC.

The CDR3 spells CASSSHLRAGPTDTQYF. The DNA for the CDR3 is TGTGCCAGCAGCTCCCATCTGAGAGCGGGTCCCACAGATACGCAGTATTTT. This chain joins TRBV7-2 and TRBJ2-3, with a weak D call TRBD2 (6 bases). The germline V and J ends were trimmed by 4 bases and 2 bases, with 19 bases remaining between them. Germline V gene data show CDR1 as SGHTA and CDR2 as FQGNSA. The CDR3 consists of 17 residues.

This clonotype was counted ten times or more. J is TRBJ2-1 and V is TRBV12-3 or TRBV12-4, with 7 bases lining up with TRBD2. J lost 4 bases, V lost 4 bases, and 7 bases had no gene match. The CDR3 is 15 residues long. The CDR3, as DNA: TGTGCCAGCAGTTCAGCGGGACTTCCTTACAATGAGCAGTTCTTC. Its protein is CASSSAGLPYNEQFF.

This clonotype occurred many times. This chain connects TRBV6-6 to TRBJ1-2, with D perhaps matching TRBD1 (5 bases). This CDR3 is built from 13 residues. V lost 6 bases, J lost 3 bases, and 11 bases lay in between. Per the germline V gene, CDR1 is MNHNY and CDR2 is SVGAGI (reference sequence). The CDR3, as DNA: TGTGCCAGCAGGCCGGGGGGAGACTATGGCTACACCTTC. It encodes CASRPGGDYGYTF.

In this sample, this clonotype turned up a few times. The rearrangement links TRBV7-6 to TRBJ2-2, with 11 bases matching TRBD2. CDR3 length equals 16 residues. V shed 5 bases and J 2 bases; nucleotides not matched to a gene: 4. Per the germline V gene, CDR1 is SGHVS and CDR2 is FNYEAQ. CDR3: CASSILAGANTGELFF. The CDR3 region has the DNA TGTGCCAGCAGCATACTAGCGGGGGCAAACACCGGGGAGCTGTTTTTT.

This clonotype was seen ten or more times. V and J are TRBV5-1 and TRBJ1-1; D remains ambiguous. Deletions cut 0 bases from V and 8 bases from J, with 8 bases between. There are 12 residues in the CDR3. The germline V gene encodes CDR1 SGHRS and CDR2 YFSETQ. CDR3 region: CASSLAGGEAFF. CDR3 in DNA: TGCGCCAGCAGCTTGGCCGGCGGGGAAGCTTTCTTT.

Concerning this clonotype: Since a much larger clone is just one base distant, this may be a read error. The chain carries TRBV13 and TRBJ1-2, with D possibly TRBD1 on 6 matching bases. In germline, CDR1 is PRHDT, CDR2 FYEKMQ (reference sequence). The CDR3 is 14 residues long. Deletions cut 3 bases from V and 0 bases from J, with 8 bases between. The chain's CDR3 is CASSFRGPNYGYTF. CDR3 DNA: TGTGCCAGCAGCTTCAGGGGCCCTAACTATGGCTACACCTTC.

The sample holds a few counts of this clonotype. This rearrangement joins TRBV13 to TRBJ2-7; 10 nucleotides align to TRBD2. V gave up 4 bases and J gave up 3 bases; unmatched junction bases: 12. The CDR3 runs 17 residues. Per germline, CDR1 PRHDT and CDR2 FYEKMQ (reference sequence). This chain's CDR3 is CASSSRVAGGLLYEQYF. The CDR3 nucleotides read TGTGCCAGCAGCTCTCGGGTAGCGGGAGGTTTACTCTACGAGCAGTACTTC.

CDR3 DNA: TGTGCCAGCTCACCCGAACGGGGCGGCAAAGAGACCCAGTACTTC. It specifies CASSPERGGKETQYF. The gene calls are TRBV18 and TRBJ2-5; D possibly matches TRBD1 or TRBD2 (5 bases each). V was pared by 3 bases and J by 3 bases, with 14 bases between. The CDR3 is made up of 15 amino acids. The V gene's germline CDR1 is KGHSH and CDR2 LQKENI.